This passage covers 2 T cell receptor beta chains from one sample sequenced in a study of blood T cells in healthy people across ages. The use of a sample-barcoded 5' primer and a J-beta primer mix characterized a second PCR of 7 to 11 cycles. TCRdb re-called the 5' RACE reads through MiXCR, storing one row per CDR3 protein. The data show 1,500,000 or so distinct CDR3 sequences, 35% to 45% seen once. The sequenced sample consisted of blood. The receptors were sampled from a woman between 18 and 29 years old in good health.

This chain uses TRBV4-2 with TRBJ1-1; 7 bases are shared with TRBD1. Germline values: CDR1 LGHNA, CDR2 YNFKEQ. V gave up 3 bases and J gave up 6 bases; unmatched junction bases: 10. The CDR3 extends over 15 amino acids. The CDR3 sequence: CASSHLTGLGPEAFF. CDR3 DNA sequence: TGTGCCAGCAGCCACCTGACAGGGTTGGGCCCTGAAGCTTTCTTT.

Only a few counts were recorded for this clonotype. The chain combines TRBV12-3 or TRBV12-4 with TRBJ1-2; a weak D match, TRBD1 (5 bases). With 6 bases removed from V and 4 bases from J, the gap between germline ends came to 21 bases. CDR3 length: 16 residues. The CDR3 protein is CASRALDRHFFYGYTF. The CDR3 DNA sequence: TGTGCCAGCAGGGCGCTCGACAGACATTTTTTCTATGGCTACACCTTC.